The clone carrying this T cell receptor beta chain was recorded a few times. The sample is drawn from a study of blood T cell repertoires in COVID-19. As for the study in general: COVID-19 samples from acute and convalescent phases originated in the United States, Italy and Spain. PBMCs, B-cell-depleted T cells, or T cells were the source of the cDNA or gDNA that made up the material.

Under the authors' procedure: Estimates of nucleated cell counts were drawn from the amplification of reference gene primers. Sequenced by immunoSEQ multiplex PCR; TCRdb stores in-frame clones only, minus some. From that table come the V and J calls and clone size; the DNA was used to work out D and trimming. The table lists approximately 260,000 clones, more than 60% of them singletons. The clonotype comes from a woman aged 35 to 49 with active or convalescent COVID-19. Sequencing was performed on peripheral blood.

CDR3 sequence reads: CASSMEGWSYGYTF. CDR3 DNA sequence: TGTGCCAGTAGTATGGAGGGTTGGAGCTATGGCTACACCTTC. J is TRBJ1-2 and V is TRBV19; D uncertain. Trimming removed 3 bases at V and 4 bases at J, with 12 bases between. The CDR3 sequence is 14 residues long. The germline gives CDR1 LNHDA, CDR2 SQIVND (reference sequence).